This T cell receptor (beta chain) was recorded in a study of T cell changes during pregnancy in multiple sclerosis. Measured with immunoSEQ multiplex PCR; TCRdb has only the in-frame clones, and not every one. In the table there are 15,000 to 20,000 clones, over 80% of which are singletons. The receptor was derived from a female donor in good health, enrolled as a control in a pregnancy study. Here the sequenced sample was CD8+ T cells from peripheral blood mononuclear cells, taken after pregnancy.

CDR3 DNA: TGTGCCAGCAGCTTAGTCGCGGCACTCCCCCTCTATGGCTACACCTTC. It specifies CASSLVAALPLYGYTF. V is TRBV7-2 and J is TRBJ1-2; D ambiguous. CDR1 is SGHTA, CDR2 FQGNSA, per germline. This CDR3 has 16 residues. Trimming stripped 1 base from V and 4 bases from J, with 16 bases between.